Below, 25 T cell receptor beta chains from the same sample are listed, as sequenced in a study of cytomegalovirus exposure and HLA in healthy donors. In the PCR, 60 Vbeta and 13 Jbeta primers were used. Only in-frame clones appear in the TCRdb table, and some are missing; sequencing was by immunoSEQ multiplex PCR. The sample includes 55,000 to 70,000 clones, roughly 80% seen only once; the top ten take under 4%. Sequencing was done on a sample of PBMCs. These receptors originate from a woman between 40 and 55 years old in good health and CMV-seronegative.

This chain uses TRBV2 with TRBJ1-4; 8 bases line up with TRBD1. The CDR3 has 12 amino acids. The ends lost 6 bases at V and 9 bases at J; junction bases unmatched: 3. Germline V gene data show CDR1 as SNHLY and CDR2 as FYNNEI. The CDR3 loop reads CASRDRDQKLFF. In DNA form, the CDR3 reads TGTGCCAGCAGGGACAGGGATCAAAAACTGTTTTTT.

The V and J genes are TRBV5-1 and TRBJ2-3; possibly TRBD1 for D (5 bases). This CDR3 contains 14 residues. Deletions cut 0 bases from V and 3 bases from J, with 8 bases between. Germline lookup yields CDR1 SGHRS and CDR2 YFSETQ. This chain's CDR3 is CASSLGQQTDTQYF. For the CDR3, the DNA is TGCGCCAGCAGCTTGGGACAGCAAACAGATACGCAGTATTTT.

The chain uses TRBV7-2 and TRBJ2-1, with D possibly matching TRBD2 (6 bases). V was trimmed by 5 bases and J by 3 bases, leaving 17 bases between them. The CDR3 is 16 residues long. The germline gives CDR1 SGHTA, CDR2 FQGNSA. CDR3 sequence: CASSGGTFPRYNEQFF. The CDR3 DNA sequence: TGTGCCAGCAGCGGAGGGACTTTTCCCCGCTACAATGAGCAGTTCTTC.

This clone came up once. This rearrangement joins TRBV2 to TRBJ2-3; 9 bases line up with TRBD1. The V and J ends lost 5 bases and 6 bases, in that order; junction bases with no gene match: 9. This CDR3 region has 15 residues. Germline V gene lookup returns CDR1 SNHLY and CDR2 FYNNEI. The CDR3 here is CASSPYRGQVDTQYF. The CDR3 DNA reads TGTGCCAGCAGTCCCTACAGGGGGCAGGTGGATACGCAGTATTTT.

The chain links TRBV5-1 to TRBJ1-4; 9 positions agree with TRBD1. The CDR3 has 14 residues. Germline CDR1 SGHRS, CDR2 YFSETQ. V lost 4 bases, J lost 8 bases, and 6 bases stayed unmatched. The chain's CDR3 is CASSQDRGSEKLFF. The CDR3 DNA reads TGCGCCAGCAGCCAAGACAGGGGGAGCGAAAAACTGTTTTTT.

CDR3 region: CASSLRPGEAFF. CDR3 nucleotides: TGTGCCAGTAGCCTACGGCCGGGTGAAGCTTTCTTT. J is TRBJ1-1 and V is TRBV19; the D is unclear. Trimming took off 6 bases at V and 7 bases at J, with 12 bases between the two ends. The germline V gene encodes CDR1 LNHDA and CDR2 SQIVND (reference sequence). The CDR3 extends over 12 amino acids.

The chain recombines TRBV28 with TRBJ1-2, with D unresolved. Germline V CDR1 and CDR2: MDHEN, SYDVKM. The CDR3 consists of 12 residues. The ends were cut back, 6 bases at V and 0 bases at J, with 5 bases in the middle. In DNA, the CDR3 is TGTGCCAGCAGGCAGGCTAACTATGGCTACACCTTC. Protein: CASRQANYGYTF.

The genes are TRBV6-4 and TRBJ1-1, with D perhaps matching TRBD1 (6 bases). CDR1 MRHNA and CDR2 SNTAGT come from the germline V gene. Trimming took off 5 bases at V and 4 bases at J, with 11 bases between the two ends. This CDR3 spans 13 amino acids. For the CDR3, the DNA is TGTGCCAGCAGTTATGGGGGGGCCACTGAAGCTTTCTTT. Encoded protein: CASSYGGATEAFF.

In this sample, this clone turned up a few times. This rearrangement joins TRBV9 to TRBJ1-1; TRBD1 might be the D (5 bases). V dropped 0 bases and J dropped 7 bases, with 13 bases sitting between them. The length of the CDR3 is 14 residues. Germline V gene sequence: CDR1 SGDLS, CDR2 YYNGEE. In DNA form, the CDR3 reads TGTGCCAGCAGCGTAGGGCCGGACACCTATGAAGCTTTCTTT. It codes for CASSVGPDTYEAFF. The full variable domain, with the rest looked up from reference TRBV9 and TRBJ1-1, is DSGVTQTPKHLITATGQRVTLRCSPRSGDLSVYWYQQSLDQGLQFLIQYYNGEERAKGNILERFSAQQFPDLHSELNLSSLELGDSALYFCASSVGPDTYEAFFGQGTRLTVV.

The chain recombines TRBV5-1 with TRBJ2-1; 9 bases fit TRBD1. CDR3 size: 15 residues. After removal of 2 bases from V and 1 base from J, the junction contained 1 base not matched to a gene. CDR1 SGHRS and CDR2 YFSETQ come from the germline V gene. DNA of the CDR3: TGCGCCAGCAGCTTAGGACAGGGGTCCTACAATGAGCAGTTCTTC. It specifies CASSLGQGSYNEQFF.

In this sample, this clone turned up once. J is TRBJ2-5 and V is TRBV7-6; TRBD2 matches at 10 bases. Germline lookup yields CDR1 SGHVS and CDR2 FNYEAQ. CDR3 length equals 15 residues. The V gene end was trimmed by 6 bases and the J gene end by 3 bases; junction bases not matched to a gene: 7. CDR3 amino acids: CASRMTGLAEETQYF. Written as DNA, the CDR3 is TGTGCCAGCAGAATGACAGGACTAGCGGAAGAGACCCAGTACTTC.

This chain connects TRBV10-3 to TRBJ2-1, with TRBD2 identical over 7 bases. V trimming: 4 bases; J trimming: 0 bases; junction bases outside the gene matches: 0. Germline V lookup: CDR1 ENHRY, CDR2 SYGVKD. This CDR3 is 14 amino acids long. As DNA, the CDR3 is TGTGCCATCAGTGGGACTAGCTCCTACAATGAGCAGTTCTTC. Translation: CAISGTSSYNEQFF.

Here the CDR3 reads CSVESTGTEAFF. DNA of the CDR3: TGCAGCGTTGAATCGACAGGCACTGAAGCTTTCTTT. This chain uses TRBV29-1 with TRBJ1-1, with D possibly TRBD1 on 6 matching bases. V lost 2 bases and J 4 bases, leaving 8 bases between the germline ends. CDR3 length: 12 residues. Looked up from germline, CDR1 is SQVTM and CDR2 is ANQGSEA.

V and J are TRBV19 and TRBJ1-2, with 8 bases fitting TRBD1. The CDR3 extends over 13 amino acids. After removal of 7 bases from V and 3 bases from J, the junction contained 4 bases not matched to a gene. Germline V gene data show CDR1 as LNHDA and CDR2 as SQIVND (reference sequence). The CDR3 DNA sequence: TGTGCCAGTAAGATGACAGGGGACTATGGCTACACCTTC. This codes for CASKMTGDYGYTF.

The chain uses TRBV27 and TRBJ2-7; D is unresolved. The germline V and J ends were trimmed by 5 bases and 3 bases, with 8 bases remaining between them. The CDR3 is made up of 12 amino acids. In germline, CDR1 is MNHEY, CDR2 SMNVEV (reference sequence). The CDR3 here is CASSPNFYEQYF. The CDR3 DNA is TGTGCCAGCAGTCCAAATTTCTACGAGCAGTACTTC.

The chain links TRBV9 to TRBJ2-7; tentative D call: TRBD2 (5 bases). The CDR3 sequence is 16 residues long. The V and J ends lost 0 bases and 2 bases respectively, with 15 bases between them. CDR1 is SGDLS, CDR2 YYNGEE, per germline. The CDR3 region has the DNA TGTGCCAGCAGCGTAGCGTCAGCGGCCCAGGCCTACGAGCAGTACTTC. This codes for CASSVASAAQAYEQYF.

The chain is built from TRBV9 and TRBJ2-3, with TRBD2 matching 10 bases. The CDR3 extends over 16 amino acids. V shed 3 bases and J 0 bases; nucleotides not matched to a gene: 4. The germline gives CDR1 SGDLS, CDR2 YYNGEE. CDR3 sequence: CASSAGTSESTDTQYF. In DNA form, the CDR3 reads TGTGCCAGCAGCGCCGGGACTAGCGAGAGCACAGATACGCAGTATTTT.

The rearrangement uses TRBV10-2 and TRBJ1-5; D remains ambiguous. This CDR3 comprises 14 residues. CDR1 is WSHSY, CDR2 SAAADI, per germline. The V and J ends lost 2 bases and 7 bases respectively, with 12 bases between them. The CDR3 loop reads CASSEEIVKQPQHF. CDR3 bases: TGCGCCAGCAGTGAGGAGATAGTAAAACAGCCCCAGCATTTT.

Worth noting for this clone: The same CDR3 can be traced to other DNA sequences in this sample. CDR3: CASSVVPTGRVEQYF. CDR3 coding DNA: TGTGCCAGCAGCGTAGTACCGACAGGCCGCGTGGAGCAGTACTTC. This chain uses TRBV9 with TRBJ2-7; tentatively, D is TRBD1 (6 bases). In germline, CDR1 is SGDLS, CDR2 YYNGEE. V lost 0 bases and J lost 7, with 17 bases in between. The CDR3 length is 15 residues.

This clone has a handful of counts. The chain couples TRBV2 to TRBJ2-7; TRBD1 matches 8 bases. Germline trimming cut 5 bases from V and 0 bases from J; bases unmatched to any gene: 6. Germline-derived CDR1 and CDR2 are SNHLY and FYNNEI. The length of the CDR3 is 15 residues. The CDR3 reads CASSRDRLISYEQYF. The CDR3, as DNA: TGTGCCAGCAGTCGGGACAGGCTTATCTCCTACGAGCAGTACTTC.

The rearrangement joins TRBV30 to TRBJ2-1; 8 nucleotides agree with TRBD2. Losses at the gene ends were 4 bases for V and 8 bases for J; bases not matched to a gene: 10. The germline CDR1 and CDR2 sequences are GTSNPN and SVGIG (reference sequence). The CDR3 loop spans 14 amino acids. The CDR3 protein is CAWTPGLEYHEQFF. The DNA for the CDR3 is TGTGCCTGGACGCCGGGACTAGAATACCATGAGCAGTTCTTC.

The chain has TRBV27 and TRBJ1-5; D call uncertain. V was clipped by 2 bases and J by 3 bases, with 8 bases between them. The CDR3 is 14 residues long. Looked up from germline, CDR1 is MNHEY and CDR2 is SMNVEV (reference sequence). CDR3 region: CASSLIGPNQPQHF. The CDR3 nucleotides are TGTGCCAGCAGTTTAATTGGGCCCAATCAGCCCCAGCATTTT.

The chain couples TRBV7-8 to TRBJ2-5; 7 nucleotides align to TRBD1. The CDR3 loop spans 14 amino acids. V dropped 4 bases and J dropped 4; count of bases not matched to a gene: 6. The germline CDR1 and CDR2 sequences are SGHVS and FQNEAQ. Here the CDR3 reads CASSSDRVGETQYF. CDR3 bases: TGTGCCAGCAGCTCCGACAGGGTAGGAGAGACCCAGTACTTC.

This clone was seen only once. The V call is TRBV28, the J call TRBJ2-5, with D possibly matching TRBD1 (5 bases). With 2 bases removed from V and 3 bases from J, the gap between germline ends came to 10 bases. This CDR3 is built from 14 residues. The germline gives CDR1 MDHEN, CDR2 SYDVKM. The CDR3 loop reads CASSLAGQKETQYF. CDR3 DNA: TGTGCCAGCAGTTTAGCAGGGCAGAAAGAGACCCAGTACTTC.

The chain combines TRBV7-2 with TRBJ2-2; D is ambiguous. Germline V gene lookup returns CDR1 SGHTA and CDR2 FQGNSA. Trimming left V 2 bases short and J 3 bases short, with 10 bases between. The CDR3 is 15 amino acids. The CDR3 sequence is CASSLLRVDTGELFF. CDR3 DNA: TGTGCCAGCAGCTTATTACGGGTTGACACCGGGGAGCTGTTTTTT.